Included here is one T cell receptor (beta chain) sequence, with context. Its antigen is still unknown. The data stem from a study of shared clonotypes between healthy human individuals. The wider study: A few men and a couple of women, aged 18 to 49, were donors. Study-wide findings and caveats: An anticipated effect of sequencing depth on clonotype sharing among donors was recognized. Represented diversity (both genetic and exposure-history) was limited by the small number of donors.

Data came from immunoSEQ multiplex PCR; TCRdb stores just in-frame clones and leaves some out. The repertoire holds 450,000 to 600,000 clones, with 75% to 85% as singletons. V lost 5 bases to trimming and J lost 4 bases, with 17 bases between them. This CDR3 is 15 amino acids long. Germline loops: CDR1 SGHTA, CDR2 FQGTGA. This receptor was identified in a woman aged 40-49 years in good health. Some clones in this sample may be carry-over from other donors' samples. This chain uses TRBV7-3 with TRBJ1-2, with D maybe TRBD1 (6 bases). The sample was PBMCs. DNA for the CDR3: TGTGCCAGCAGCCCGTTTGGTGGGGGGGCCTATGGCTACACCTTC. This gives the protein CASSPFGGGAYGYTF.